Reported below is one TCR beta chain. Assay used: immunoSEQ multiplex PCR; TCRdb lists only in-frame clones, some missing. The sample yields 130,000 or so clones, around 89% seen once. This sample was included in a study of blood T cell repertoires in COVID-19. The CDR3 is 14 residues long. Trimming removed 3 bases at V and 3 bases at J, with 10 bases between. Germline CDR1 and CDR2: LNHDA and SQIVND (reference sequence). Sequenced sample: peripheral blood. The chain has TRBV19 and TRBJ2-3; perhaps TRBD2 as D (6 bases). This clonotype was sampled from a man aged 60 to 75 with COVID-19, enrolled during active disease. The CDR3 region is CASSMGLETDTQYF. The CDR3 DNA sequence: TGTGCCAGTAGTATGGGACTTGAGACAGATACGCAGTATTTT.